This T cell receptor (beta chain) was observed in a study of regulatory T cells in long-lasting Graves disease. CDR3-region Arm-PCR and iRepertoire HTBI primers produced the TCR beta libraries. Authors' data handling: 60 to 65 TRBV and 13 to 15 TRBJ segments were identified across samples. TCRdb fed the multiplex PCR reads into MiXCR, producing one record per CDR3 protein. In this record, the V and J calls reflect TCRdb's handling and not the investigators' own analysis. The sample yields a few hundred thousand distinct CDR3 sequences, 20% to 25% seen once. Trimming took 8 bases from V and 0 from J, leaving 11 bases between them. This CDR3 comprises 14 residues. Per germline, CDR1 MNHNS and CDR2 SASEGT. Study-wide results and caveats: Newly diagnosed Graves' patients exceeded persistent ones in TCR diversity.

Concerning this clonotype itself: Its specificity is not known.

The time point: newly diagnosed GD, antithyroid drugs for less than 3 months. PBMC RNA served as the TCR library source. Staff drew around 8.5 milliliters of peripheral blood into EDTA tubes. The chain uses TRBV6-1 and TRBJ1-3; no firm D call. The sample in question was peripheral blood mononuclear cells (PBMCs), obtained at new diagnosis, from a patient treated with antithyroid drugs. The clonotype comes from a female donor with Graves disease. This CDR3 reads CASFRLFSGNTIYF. The CDR3 DNA reads TGTGCCAGCTTCAGGTTATTCTCTGGAAACACCATATATTTT.